This T cell receptor beta chain derives from a study of cytomegalovirus exposure and HLA in healthy donors. Study findings and constraints: Cytomegalovirus-associated TCR beta chains were listed, numbering 164.

TCRdb's table, derived via immunoSEQ multiplex PCR, lists solely in-frame clones and lacks some. The sample holds roughly 200,000 clones, roughly nine tenths seen once. Turning to this clone: No antigen is known for it.

The CDR3 totals 16 residues. V lost 1 base, J lost 7 bases, and 9 bases stayed unmatched. Germline CDR1 and CDR2: SGHTA and FQGNSA. The rearrangement joins TRBV7-2 to TRBJ2-4, with 8 bases lining up with TRBD2. This sequence was found in a man aged 25-45 years in good health and CMV-seropositive. Sequenced sample: PBMCs. The CDR3 DNA is TGTGCCAGCAGCTTAGGCGGGACTAGGGATCGGAACATTCAGTACTTC. Its protein product is CASSLGGTRDRNIQYF.